This TCR beta chain was recorded in a study of T cell repertoires in ileal Crohn's disease. Study information: About 37% were active smokers at surgery; median disease duration was almost 8 years.

TCRdb's copy holds only in-frame clones and misses some; the assay was immunoSEQ multiplex PCR. In the table there are approximately 2,300 clones, approximately 80% of which are singletons. This clone was seen once. CDR1 SGDLS and CDR2 YYNGEE come from the germline V gene. The CDR3 length is 15 residues. Deletions cut 4 bases from V and 0 bases from J, with 11 bases between. The receptor was derived from an adult with Crohn's disease. The specimen was ileal tissue. This chain uses TRBV9 with TRBJ1-3; D remains ambiguous. The CDR3 loop is CASSTDTNSGNTIYF. In nucleotides, the CDR3 is TGTGCCAGCAGCACCGACACCAACTCTGGAAACACCATATATTTT.